Following are 27 T cell receptor beta chains from one sample sequenced in a study of OX40 agonist ivuxolimab in advanced cancers. TCRdb's copy holds only in-frame clones and misses some; the assay was immunoSEQ multiplex PCR. The top ten hold over 30% of the sample, which has 22,000 or so clones, 65% to 90% seen once. The sequencing used CD4+ or CD8+ T cells sorted from blood, collected in a trial of the OX40 agonist ivuxolimab. These receptors were collected from an adult with an advanced solid tumor such as melanoma, head and neck, liver or kidney cancer.

The V gene is TRBV5-1, the J gene TRBJ1-4; D possibly corresponds to TRBD1 (5 bases). The germline V gene encodes CDR1 SGHRS and CDR2 YFSETQ. The CDR3 contains 15 residues. V was clipped by 4 bases and J by 0 bases, with 10 bases between them. As DNA, the CDR3 is TGCGCCAGCAGCCCTCAGGGCGCAACTAATGAAAAACTGTTTTTT. Its protein is CASSPQGATNEKLFF.

The chain carries TRBV5-1 and TRBJ2-7; D possibly corresponds to TRBD2 (5 bases). The ends were cut back, 0 bases at V and 1 base at J, with 11 bases in the middle. The germline V gene encodes CDR1 SGHRS and CDR2 YFSETQ. The CDR3 covers 15 residues. The CDR3 nucleotides read TGCGCCAGCAGCTTGGGACCACGGGGATCCTACGAGCAGTACTTC. Its protein product is CASSLGPRGSYEQYF.

The rearrangement joins TRBV28 to TRBJ1-1, with a weak D call TRBD1 (5 bases). V was trimmed by 1 base and J by 0 bases, leaving 12 bases between them. The CDR3 consists of 16 residues. Germline-derived CDR1 and CDR2 are MDHEN and SYDVKM. CDR3 in amino acids: CASSLYAVGVNTEAFF. The DNA of the CDR3 is TGTGCCAGCAGTTTATATGCAGTGGGGGTGAACACTGAAGCTTTCTTT. The variable domain in full, completed from reference TRBV28 and TRBJ1-1, reads DVKVTQSSRYLVKRTGEKVFLECVQDMDHENMFWYRQDPGLGLRLIYFSYDVKMKEKGDIPEGYSVSREKKERFSLILESASTNQTSMYLCASSLYAVGVNTEAFFGQGTRLTVV.

This clone has only a few counts. V gene TRBV19 combines with J gene TRBJ1-5, with a possible D match to TRBD1 (6 bases). This CDR3 is built from 15 residues. V was shortened by 3 bases and J by 2 bases, with 11 bases between the two germline ends. CDR1 is LNHDA, CDR2 SQIVND, per germline (reference sequence). The CDR3 reads CASSIPGAGNQPQHF. The CDR3 DNA is TGTGCCAGTAGTATCCCAGGGGCTGGCAATCAGCCCCAGCATTTT.

A few counts support this clone. CDR3 bases: TGTGCCAGTAGTATCCCCGGGACAGGCTTCCCCTCTGGGGCCAACGTCCTGACTTTC. This encodes CASSIPGTGFPSGANVLTF. The V call is TRBV19, the J call TRBJ2-6; TRBD1 matches at 8 bases. Unmatched junction bases numbered 10, after V lost 3 bases and J lost 0 bases. Per the germline V gene, CDR1 is LNHDA and CDR2 is SQIVND (reference sequence). This CDR3 is 19 amino acids long. Looking up the rest from reference TRBV19 and TRBJ2-6 gives the full variable domain: DGGITQSPKYLFRKEGQNVTLSCEQNLNHDAMYWYRQDPGQGLRLIYYSQIVNDFQKGDIAEGYSVSREKKESFPLTVTSAQKNPTAFYLCASSIPGTGFPSGANVLTFGAGSRLTVL.

As regards this clone: One end of the junction does not line up with germline, which may come from a read error. The chain combines TRBV19 with TRBJ2-7, with 7 bases fitting TRBD1. The CDR3 covers 14 residues. Germline V gene sequence: CDR1 LNHDA, CDR2 SQIVND (reference sequence). Written as DNA, the CDR3 is TGTGCCAGTAGTTTAGACAGGGTCTCCTACGAGCAGTACTTC. This sequence encodes CASSLDRVSYEQYF.

This rearrangement joins TRBV18 to TRBJ2-1; no clear D gene. Germline V gene data show CDR1 as KGHSH and CDR2 as LQKENI. V was clipped by 2 bases and J by 0 bases, with 14 bases between them. This CDR3 comprises 17 residues. Written as DNA, the CDR3 is TGTGCCAGCTCACCAACCAGGAGATTAATCTCCTACAATGAGCAGTTCTTC. Translation gives CASSPTRRLISYNEQFF. Full variable domain (missing parts from reference TRBV18 and TRBJ2-1): NAGVMQNPRHLVRRRGQEARLRCSPMKGHSHVYWYRQLPEEGLKFMVYLQKENIIDESGMPKERFSAEFPKEGPSILRIQQVVRGDSAAYFCASSPTRRLISYNEQFFGPGTRLTVL.

This chain uses TRBV21-1 with TRBJ1-2. TRBV21-1 is a recognized pseudogene. This CDR3 contains 14 residues. This CDR3 is CASSPAAANYGYTF. The CDR3 bases are TGTGCCAGCAGTCCCGCGGCCGCAAACTATGGCTACACCTTC.

The chain couples TRBV30 to TRBJ2-1; TRBD2 aligns across 10 bases. V shed 2 bases, J shed 8 bases, and the junction held 3 bases outside the gene matches. Per germline, CDR1 GTSNPN and CDR2 SVGIG (reference sequence). The CDR3 sequence is 13 residues long. This CDR3 is CAWSSGRAYEQFF. The DNA for the CDR3 is TGTGCCTGGAGTAGCGGGAGGGCTTATGAGCAGTTCTTC.

The chain couples TRBV5-1 to TRBJ1-1; maybe TRBD1 (5 bases). This CDR3 is 14 amino acids long. The germline V gene encodes CDR1 SGHRS and CDR2 YFSETQ. Trimming stripped 5 bases from V and 2 bases from J, with 13 bases between. CDR3 nucleotides: TGCGCCAGCAGGGGGGGGACGGCAAACACTGAAGCTTTCTTT. Its protein is CASRGGTANTEAFF.

This chain links TRBV19 with TRBJ2-7, with D uncertain. Germline loops: CDR1 LNHDA, CDR2 SQIVND (reference sequence). Trimming took 8 bases from V and 1 from J, leaving 12 bases between them. There are 13 residues in the CDR3. Here the CDR3 DNA reads TGTGCCAGTTCTTTCGTCGGTTCCTACGAGCAGTACTTC. It translates to CASSFVGSYEQYF.

The V and J genes are TRBV7-3 and TRBJ1-2, with TRBD1 matching over 8 bases. The CDR3 has 13 amino acids. With V trimmed by 5 bases and J by 2 bases, 1 base remained unmatched. Germline V gene data show CDR1 as SGHTA and CDR2 as FQGTGA. This chain's CDR3 is CASSGTGNYGYTF. The CDR3 DNA is TGTGCCAGCAGCGGGACAGGAAACTATGGCTACACCTTC.

V and J are TRBV5-1 and TRBJ2-1; 15 nucleotides align to TRBD2. The CDR3 contains 15 residues. The germline CDR1 and CDR2 sequences are SGHRS and YFSETQ. The V gene end was trimmed by 4 bases and the J gene end by 9 bases; junction bases not matched to a gene: 5. CDR3 in amino acids: CASSPGLAGGGEQFF. The CDR3 DNA reads as TGCGCCAGCAGCCCAGGACTAGCGGGAGGGGGTGAGCAGTTCTTC.

The V and J genes are TRBV6-5 and TRBJ2-7, with D tentatively TRBD1 (6 bases). Between the trimmed V and J ends, which lost 5 bases and 2 bases, there was a span of 13 bases. In germline, CDR1 is MNHEY, CDR2 SVGAGI. This CDR3 is built from 14 residues. This CDR3 reads CASSESGAPYEQYF. The CDR3 nucleotides read TGTGCCAGCAGTGAATCAGGGGCACCCTACGAGCAGTACTTC.

The chain couples TRBV28 to TRBJ1-5, with D unclear. Germline CDR1 MDHEN, CDR2 SYDVKM. The CDR3 covers 13 residues. Deletions cut 8 bases from V and 5 bases from J, with 13 bases between. In DNA, the CDR3 is TGTGCCAGCGGGCTGGCGTCATATCAGCCCCAGCATTTT. Amino acids: CASGLASYQPQHF.

The V call is TRBV6-5, the J call TRBJ1-2, with D possibly matching TRBD1 (6 bases). Germline V lookup: CDR1 MNHEY, CDR2 SVGAGI. The V end lost 1 base, the J end lost 5 bases, and 8 bases lay between the germline ends. The CDR3 is made up of 13 amino acids. CDR3 residues: CASSYLDSYGYTF. CDR3 sequence (DNA): TGTGCCAGCAGTTACTTGGACAGTTATGGCTACACCTTC.

The CDR3 bases are TGTGCCAGCAGCTTAACGCTGGGGACGGATACGCAGTATTTT. Its translation: CASSLTLGTDTQYF. This chain uses TRBV7-3 with TRBJ2-3; D possibly uses TRBD1 or TRBD2 (5 bases each). CDR3 length equals 14 residues. Trimming removed 0 bases from V and 6 bases from J, with 10 bases in between. Germline CDR1 and CDR2: SGHTA and FQGTGA.

V and J are TRBV21-1 and TRBJ2-1. TRBV21-1 has pseudogene status. The CDR3 has 14 amino acids. The chain's CDR3 is CASSKPLGYNEQFF. The CDR3 DNA sequence: TGTGCCAGCAGCAAACCCCTGGGGTACAATGAGCAGTTCTTC.

This clone showed up just a few times. The chain is built from TRBV5-1 and TRBJ2-3; TRBD1 matches at 7 bases. J was trimmed by 6 bases and V by 8 bases; bases with no gene match: 15. Germline CDR1 reads SGHRS; CDR2 reads YFSETQ. This CDR3 spans 15 amino acids. The CDR3 protein is CASRAGTGAADTQYF. CDR3 nucleotides: TGCGCCAGTAGGGCCGGAACAGGGGCGGCGGATACGCAGTATTTT.

The chain has TRBV4-1 and TRBJ2-1, with 11 bases aligning to TRBD2. V shed 4 bases, J shed 6 bases, and the junction held 8 bases outside the gene matches. The CDR3 extends over 16 amino acids. Germline-derived CDR1 and CDR2 are MGHRA and YSYEKL. The DNA for the CDR3 is TGCGCCAGCAGCCCCAGGGGGACTAGCGGTATCAATGAGCAGTTCTTC. Its protein is CASSPRGTSGINEQFF.

This rearrangement joins TRBV2 to TRBJ2-5, with D tentatively TRBD2 (6 bases). Trimming stripped 1 base from V and 9 bases from J, with 18 bases between. The V gene's germline CDR1 is SNHLY and CDR2 FYNNEI. The CDR3 length is 15 residues. CDR3 sequence (DNA): TGTGCCAGCAGTGAAGTAGGCGGGGCCGGACTGGCCCAGTACTTC. Translating it yields CASSEVGGAGLAQYF.

V usage is TRBV27 and J usage is TRBJ2-2, with D possibly TRBD1 on 6 matching bases. This CDR3 is 17 amino acids long. Trimming pared 2 bases from V and 8 bases from J, leaving 21 bases between. The germline V gene encodes CDR1 MNHEY and CDR2 SMNVEV (reference sequence). DNA for the CDR3: TGTGCCAGCAGTTTACCCGGAGGTACAGGGAGTAGGGGGGAGCTGTTTTTT. Protein: CASSLPGGTGSRGELFF.

The V gene is TRBV28, the J gene TRBJ2-7; 11 bases are a match to TRBD1. The CDR3 has 15 amino acids. Germline V gene sequence: CDR1 MDHEN, CDR2 SYDVKM. The V segment lost 3 bases and the J segment 7 bases; nucleotides outside the gene matches: 8. The CDR3 loop is CASSFSGTGGGEQYF. CDR3 coding DNA: TGTGCCAGCAGTTTTTCCGGGACAGGGGGTGGGGAGCAGTACTTC.

The chain employs TRBV9 and TRBJ2-3, with D unresolved. The CDR3 has 18 amino acids. Trimming took off 0 bases at V and 0 bases at J, with 17 bases between the two ends. Germline CDR1 and CDR2: SGDLS and YYNGEE. As DNA, the CDR3 is TGTGCCAGCAGCGTAGACCCCTGGTGGCGTACCAGCACAGATACGCAGTATTTT. Its protein is CASSVDPWWRTSTDTQYF.

The DNA of the CDR3 is TGTGCCAGCAGAACTAGCCCCTCCTACAATGAGCAGTTCTTC. This codes for CASRTSPSYNEQFF. The J gene is TRBJ2-1, the V gene TRBV6-1; D possibly corresponds to TRBD2 (6 bases). CDR3 size: 14 residues. Trimming pared 6 bases from V and 0 bases from J, leaving 9 bases between. Germline assignment: CDR1 MNHNS and CDR2 SASEGT.

Judged by abundance, this clone is medium-sized. The CDR3 DNA follows: TGTGCCAGCAGCCGACGCCTGGACTATAGGGAGACCCAGTACTTC. Residues: CASSRRLDYRETQYF. V is TRBV7-9 and J is TRBJ2-5, with D perhaps TRBD2 (6 bases). From germline, CDR1 is SEHNR and CDR2 FQNEAQ (reference sequence). This CDR3 region has 15 residues. Trimming stripped 5 bases from V and 5 bases from J, with 18 bases between.

The chain joins TRBV15 to TRBJ1-4, with D tentatively TRBD1 (5 bases). Between the trimmed V and J ends, which lost 2 bases and 8 bases, there was a span of 15 bases. The V gene's germline CDR1 is LNHNV and CDR2 YYDKDF (reference sequence). The CDR3 has 15 residues. The CDR3 spells CATSRSGMGEEKLFF. The CDR3 DNA reads as TGTGCCACCAGCAGATCCGGGATGGGGGAGGAAAAACTGTTTTTT.